The source of this TCR beta chain is a study of T cell responses to AZD1222 COVID-19 vaccine. Trimming stripped 1 base from V and 0 bases from J, with 10 bases between. CDR3 length: 16 residues. CDR1 LNHDA and CDR2 SQIVND come from the germline V gene (reference sequence). As regards this clone: Its specificity is not known.

Study findings and constraints: Donors were largely white British and mainly female; clonal diversity was possibly underestimated. Repertoires were collected only later (after the peak T cell response had occurred). Nearly half of spike-specific TCRs reportedly target variant regions that are unmutated in the B.1.351 and B.1.1.7 variants.

Only in-frame clones appear in the TCRdb table, and some are missing; sequencing was by immunoSEQ multiplex PCR. The table has over 150,000 clones, about nine tenths seen once; the top ten hold approximately 1.5%. The sample in question was peripheral blood, obtained on day 0 of AZD1222 vaccination. This TCR was sampled from an adult in good health. The V call is TRBV19, the J call TRBJ2-1; D unresolved. The chain's CDR3 is CASSIGPIASYNEQFF. The CDR3 bases are TGTGCCAGTAGTATAGGGCCTATTGCCTCCTACAATGAGCAGTTCTTC. Filled out from reference TRBV19 and TRBJ2-1, the complete variable domain reads DGGITQSPKYLFRKEGQNVTLSCEQNLNHDAMYWYRQDPGQGLRLIYYSQIVNDFQKGDIAEGYSVSREKKESFPLTVTSAQKNPTAFYLCASSIGPIASYNEQFFGPGTRLTVL.